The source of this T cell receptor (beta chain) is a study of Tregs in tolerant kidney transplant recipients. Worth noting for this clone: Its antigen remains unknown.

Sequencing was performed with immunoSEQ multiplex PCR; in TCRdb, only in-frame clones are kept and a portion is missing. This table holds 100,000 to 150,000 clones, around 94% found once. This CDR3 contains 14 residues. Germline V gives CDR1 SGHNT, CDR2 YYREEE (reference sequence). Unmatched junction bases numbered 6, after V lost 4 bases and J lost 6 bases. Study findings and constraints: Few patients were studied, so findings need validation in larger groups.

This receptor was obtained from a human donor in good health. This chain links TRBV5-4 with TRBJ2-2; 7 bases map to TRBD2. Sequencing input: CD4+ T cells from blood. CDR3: CASSPLAGAGELFF. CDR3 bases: TGTGCCAGCAGCCCTCTTGCGGGGGCCGGGGAGCTGTTTTTT.